Presented here are 27 T cell receptor beta chains from one specimen sequenced in a study of OX40 agonist ivuxolimab in advanced cancers. The data were produced by immunoSEQ multiplex PCR, yet TCRdb's version contains in-frame clones alone and is incomplete. The sample yields tens of thousands of clones, around four fifths seen once. Here the sequenced sample was CD4+ or CD8+ T cells sorted from blood, taken in a trial of the OX40 agonist ivuxolimab. These receptor sequences come from an adult with an advanced solid tumor such as melanoma, head and neck, liver or kidney cancer.

This clone appeared a single time. V and J are TRBV19 and TRBJ1-2; tentatively, D is TRBD1 (6 bases). Trimming removed 5 bases from V and 3 bases from J, with 13 bases in between. The CDR3 covers 14 residues. From germline, CDR1 is LNHDA and CDR2 SQIVND (reference sequence). The CDR3 bases are TGTGCCAGTAGTCTCGCGGGACAACACTATGGCTACACCTTC. The encoded protein is CASSLAGQHYGYTF.

The rearrangement joins TRBV10-3 to TRBJ1-1; possible D gene TRBD1, 6 bases. Trimming stripped 6 bases from V and 1 base from J, with 15 bases between. The CDR3 extends over 15 amino acids. From germline, CDR1 is ENHRY and CDR2 SYGVKD. CDR3 coding DNA: TGTGCCATCAGGGACTCAGGGGAAACGAACACTGAAGCTTTCTTT. Translation: CAIRDSGETNTEAFF.

The chain has TRBV9 and TRBJ2-1; 7 bases line up with TRBD2. The CDR3 sequence is 15 residues long. The germline V gene has CDR1 SGDLS and CDR2 YYNGEE. V lost 3 bases and J lost 7; bases outside the gene matches: 10. The CDR3 region has the DNA TGTGCCAGCAGCGCTCAGAGGGGCGGGAGAAATGAGCAGTTCTTC. Protein sequence: CASSAQRGGRNEQFF.

V gene TRBV4-2 combines with J gene TRBJ1-2; no clear D. Trimming pared 5 bases from V and 5 bases from J, leaving 15 bases between. The germline CDR1 and CDR2 sequences are LGHNA and YNFKEQ. The CDR3 runs 14 residues. The CDR3, as DNA: TGTGCCAGCAGCGGCGGGCCTGGGGTTTATGGCTACACCTTC. Protein product: CASSGGPGVYGYTF.

This sequence joins TRBV30 and TRBJ2-1, with 7 nucleotides matching TRBD2. Looked up from germline, CDR1 is GTSNPN and CDR2 is SVGIG (reference sequence). The CDR3 runs 13 residues. The V segment lost 3 bases and the J segment 9 bases; nucleotides outside the gene matches: 8. The CDR3 reads CAWRSTSFSEQFF. The CDR3 DNA reads TGTGCCTGGAGATCGACTAGCTTTAGTGAGCAGTTCTTC.

This clone was picked up one time. The rearrangement uses TRBV7-2 and TRBJ2-1; 7 bases line up with TRBD1. J gave up 0 bases and V 3 bases, and 2 bases lay outside the gene matches. Germline loops: CDR1 SGHTA, CDR2 FQGNSA. This CDR3 has 15 amino acids. The CDR3 reads CASSFSGGSYNEQFF. DNA for the CDR3: TGTGCCAGCAGCTTCTCAGGGGGCTCCTACAATGAGCAGTTCTTC.

This chain connects TRBV27 to TRBJ2-5, with no clear D. The CDR3 consists of 15 residues. Germline V CDR1 and CDR2: MNHEY, SMNVEV (reference sequence). Trimming removed 2 bases from V and 5 bases from J, with 15 bases in between. In DNA, the CDR3 is TGTGCCAGCAGTTTAGGGCTCGCGGTCGGGGAGACCCAGTACTTC. It translates to CASSLGLAVGETQYF.

This chain joins TRBV18 and TRBJ1-4, with D maybe TRBD1 (6 bases). V lost 1 base to trimming and J lost 3 bases, with 6 bases between them. The CDR3 contains 14 residues. Germline assignment: CDR1 KGHSH and CDR2 LQKENI. DNA of the CDR3: TGTGCCAGCTCACCACGACAGGCTAATGAAAAACTGTTTTTT. As protein: CASSPRQANEKLFF. The full variable domain, its missing parts supplied by reference TRBV18 and TRBJ1-4, is NAGVMQNPRHLVRRRGQEARLRCSPMKGHSHVYWYRQLPEEGLKFMVYLQKENIIDESGMPKERFSAEFPKEGPSILRIQQVVRGDSAAYFCASSPRQANEKLFFGSGTQLSVL.

The V call is TRBV28, the J call TRBJ2-3; D not resolved. The CDR3 has 17 residues. CDR1 and CDR2 (germline): MDHEN, SYDVKM. V gave up 4 bases and J gave up 0 bases, with 17 bases separating them. The CDR3 coding sequence is TGTGCCAGCAGTTCTTTGACGAGAACTACTAGCACAGATACGCAGTATTTT. Translating gives CASSSLTRTTSTDTQYF.

The sample holds one count of this clone. The gene calls are TRBV15 and TRBJ2-3; D remains ambiguous. CDR1 is LNHNV and CDR2 is YYDKDF in the germline V gene (reference sequence). The CDR3 consists of 17 residues. With 5 bases removed from V and 2 bases from J, the gap between germline ends came to 20 bases. CDR3 loop: CATSSNSAETITDTQYF. Written as DNA, the CDR3 is TGTGCCACCAGCTCCAATTCCGCGGAGACGATCACAGATACGCAGTATTTT.

The gene calls are TRBV5-1 and TRBJ2-7; D not certain. Per the germline V gene, CDR1 is SGHRS and CDR2 is YFSETQ. With 1 base removed from V and 2 bases from J, the gap between germline ends came to 13 bases. This CDR3 spans 15 amino acids. The CDR3 nucleotides read TGCGCCAGCAGCTTGACGGTTGCTCCGGCCTACGAGCAGTACTTC. Its protein is CASSLTVAPAYEQYF.

The rearrangement joins TRBV21-1 to TRBJ1-2; TRBD1 is the table's D call, not checked against the DNA. TRBV21-1 counts as a pseudogene. The CDR3 covers 14 residues. This CDR3 is CASSTWDSTGGYTF. The CDR3 nucleotides are TGTGCCAGCAGCACCTGGGACAGTACAGGTGGCTACACCTTC.

This clone was picked up a small number of times. The genes are TRBV15 and TRBJ1-2; D gene ambiguous. With 1 base removed from V and 4 bases from J, the gap between germline ends came to 13 bases. The CDR3 contains 15 residues. Germline V gene sequence: CDR1 LNHNV, CDR2 YYDKDF (reference sequence). CDR3 amino acids: CATSRVALTSYGYTF. The CDR3 DNA reads TGTGCCACCAGCAGAGTCGCGCTGACAAGCTATGGCTACACCTTC.

The chain combines TRBV28 with TRBJ2-3; possible D gene TRBD2, 6 bases. The CDR3 runs to 15 residues. In germline, CDR1 is MDHEN, CDR2 SYDVKM. V lost 9 bases, J lost 0 bases, and 16 bases lay in between. Here the CDR3 reads CASGARGMSTDTQYF. The DNA for the CDR3 is TGTGCCAGTGGCGCGCGGGGAATGAGCACAGATACGCAGTATTTT.

The V and J genes are TRBV4-1 and TRBJ2-5, with TRBD2 identical over 8 bases. The CDR3 contains 17 residues. Per germline, CDR1 MGHRA and CDR2 YSYEKL. V lost 0 bases, J lost 1 base, and 7 bases stayed unmatched. The chain's CDR3 is CASSQDPSGGVQETQYF. DNA of the CDR3: TGCGCCAGCAGCCAAGATCCGTCGGGGGGGGTCCAAGAGACCCAGTACTTC.

The chain joins TRBV13 to TRBJ1-3; D gene unclear. Per the germline V gene, CDR1 is PRHDT and CDR2 is FYEKMQ (reference sequence). The V gene lost 0 bases and the J gene lost 0 bases, with 6 bases spanning the gap. CDR3 size: 15 residues. Written as DNA, the CDR3 is TGTGCCAGCAGCTTAGGCTCCAACTCTGGAAACACCATATATTTT. Translating gives CASSLGSNSGNTIYF.

V and J are TRBV6-6 and TRBJ1-2; a weak D match, TRBD1 (5 bases). Germline CDR1 MNHNY, CDR2 SVGAGI (reference sequence). V was trimmed by 2 bases and J by 6 bases, leaving 16 bases between them. There are 15 residues in the CDR3. The CDR3: CASSYAAGSDHGYTF. CDR3 sequence (DNA): TGTGCCAGCAGTTACGCGGCAGGGAGTGATCATGGCTACACCTTC.

The rearrangement joins TRBV6-5 to TRBJ2-7; D may be TRBD2 (6 bases). V lost 2 bases to trimming and J lost 3 bases, with 11 bases between them. CDR3 length: 14 amino acids. CDR1 and CDR2 (germline): MNHEY, SVGAGI. Written as DNA, the CDR3 is TGTGCCAGCAGTTACCCCGGGACTGGCTACGAGCAGTACTTC. Amino acid sequence: CASSYPGTGYEQYF.

The rearrangement links TRBV7-9 to TRBJ1-4; 9 nucleotides agree with TRBD1. V lost 5 bases, J lost 5 bases, and 3 bases stayed unmatched. The CDR3 has 14 amino acids. The germline V gene has CDR1 SEHNR and CDR2 FQNEAQ (reference sequence). The CDR3 DNA reads as TGTGCCAGCAGCCCGACAGGGGGGAATGAAAAACTGTTTTTT. The encoded protein is CASSPTGGNEKLFF.

This sequence joins TRBV13 and TRBJ1-4; D ambiguous. Germline CDR1 and CDR2: PRHDT and FYEKMQ (reference sequence). Deletions cut 5 bases from V and 7 bases from J, with 11 bases between. The CDR3 is made up of 13 amino acids. CDR3 in amino acids: CASSKSRGEKLFF. CDR3 bases: TGTGCCAGCAGCAAGTCACGCGGTGAAAAACTGTTTTTT.

The table lists this clone with a few counts. The rearrangement joins TRBV6-7 to TRBJ2-7, with a tentative D call TRBD1 (5 bases). TRBV6-7 is known as an ORF, though its function is uncertain. CDR3 size: 15 residues. Between the trimmed V and J ends, which lost 0 bases and 2 bases, there was a span of 11 bases. CDR3 nucleotide sequence: TGTGCCAGCAGTTACTCACCAGGGTTTACCTACGAGCAGTACTTC. The encoded protein is CASSYSPGFTYEQYF.

This chain joins TRBV12-1 and TRBJ2-5; the table's D call, TRBD1, has no DNA check behind it. TRBV12-1 is a pseudogene segment. The CDR3 spans 16 residues. CDR3 sequence (DNA): TGTGCCAGCAGACGAGACCAGGATGACAGGCGGGAGACCCAGTACTTC. This sequence encodes CASRRDQDDRRETQYF.

The chain has TRBV4-1 and TRBJ2-7; tentative D call: TRBD2 (6 bases). V lost 1 base, J lost 8 bases, and 18 bases lay in between. The germline CDR1 and CDR2 sequences are MGHRA and YSYEKL. The CDR3 is 15 amino acids. The DNA for the CDR3 is TGCGCCAGCAGCCAAGCAGAATCGGCTGGGGGGAAGCAGTACTTC. It specifies CASSQAESAGGKQYF.

The rearrangement uses TRBV4-2 and TRBJ2-4, with TRBD2 identical over 9 bases. The V segment lost 0 bases and the J segment 9 bases; nucleotides outside the gene matches: 15. The CDR3 sequence is 18 residues long. Looked up from germline, CDR1 is LGHNA and CDR2 is YNFKEQ. The CDR3 region is CASSQDRAASGDLGIQYF. DNA of the CDR3: TGTGCCAGCAGCCAAGATCGAGCGGCTAGCGGGGATCTTGGCATTCAGTACTTC.

The chain combines TRBV7-3 with TRBJ2-5, with TRBD2 matching 8 bases. Trimming at V came to 4 bases and at J to 5 bases, leaving 6 bases not matched to a gene. Germline values: CDR1 SGHTA, CDR2 FQGTGA. This CDR3 has 14 amino acids. The CDR3 spells CASSSSASGETQYF. As DNA, the CDR3 is TGTGCCAGCAGCTCCTCGGCTAGCGGGGAGACCCAGTACTTC. The whole variable domain, remainder taken from reference TRBV7-3 and TRBJ2-5, is GAGVSQTPSNKVTEKGKYVELRCDPISGHTALYWYRQSLGQGPEFLIYFQGTGAADDSGLPNDRFFAVRPEGSVSTLKIQRTERGDSAVYLCASSSSASGETQYFGPGTRLLVL.

This chain links TRBV7-9 with TRBJ2-1; 10 positions match TRBD1. V was pared by 0 bases and J by 8 bases, with 4 bases of the junction left unmatched. Germline CDR1 SEHNR, CDR2 FQNEAQ (reference sequence). The CDR3 sequence is 15 residues long. The CDR3 DNA reads as TGTGCCAGCAGCTTAGCGGACAGGGGGACCCATGAGCAGTTCTTC. Its protein is CASSLADRGTHEQFF.

This chain connects TRBV6-1 to TRBJ1-1; D not certain. Germline loops: CDR1 MNHNS, CDR2 SASEGT. Trimming cost V 2 bases and J 0 bases, with 4 bases left between them. The CDR3 contains 13 residues. As DNA, the CDR3 is TGTGCCAGCAGTGAATCGGTGAACACTGAAGCTTTCTTT. Translation: CASSESVNTEAFF.